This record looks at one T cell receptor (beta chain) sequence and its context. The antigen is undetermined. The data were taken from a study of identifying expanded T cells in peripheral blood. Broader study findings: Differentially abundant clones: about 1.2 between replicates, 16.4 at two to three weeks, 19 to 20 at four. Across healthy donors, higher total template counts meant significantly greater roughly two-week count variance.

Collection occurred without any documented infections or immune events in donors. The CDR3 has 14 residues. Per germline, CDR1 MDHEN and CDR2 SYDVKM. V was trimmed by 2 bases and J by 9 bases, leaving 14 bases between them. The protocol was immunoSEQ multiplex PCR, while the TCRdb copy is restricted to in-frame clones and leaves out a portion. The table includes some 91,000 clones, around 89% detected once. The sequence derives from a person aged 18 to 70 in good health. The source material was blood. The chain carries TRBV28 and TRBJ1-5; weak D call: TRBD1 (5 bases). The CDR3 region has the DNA TGTGCCAGCAGTTTAATTGAGGGGTTCAGGCCCCAGCATTTT. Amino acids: CASSLIEGFRPQHF.